This is a list of T cell receptor beta chains from one sample in a study of shared clonotypes between healthy human individuals. Sequenced by immunoSEQ multiplex PCR; TCRdb stores in-frame clones only, minus some. The data contain under 1,900,000 clones, 98% of them singletons. Sequenced material: naive CD4+ T cells sorted from blood. Receptors were obtained from a man aged 25-45 years in good health. The CDR3 runs from the conserved cysteine through the conserved F or W. Fields, in order: D gene, J gene, V gene, clone size, CDR3 protein, CDR3 DNA. D genes are given only for firm matches. Not all rows give a size; the values are once, few, many and, for expanded clones, a class.

D gene: .; J gene: TRBJ1-5; V gene: TRBV6-6; clone size: .; CDR3 protein: CASSHGIGWNQPQHF; CDR3 DNA: TGTGCCAGCAGTCACGGCATAGGGTGGAATCAGCCCCAGCATTTT
D gene: TRBD1; J gene: TRBJ2-7; V gene: TRBV19; clone size: .; CDR3 protein: CASITGAYEQYF; CDR3 DNA: TGTGCCAGTATCACAGGGGCCTACGAGCAGTACTTC
D gene: .; J gene: TRBJ2-6; V gene: TRBV7-9; clone size: .; CDR3 protein: CASSLRMAGVPSGANVLTF; CDR3 DNA: TGTGCCAGCAGCTTAAGGATGGCAGGGGTTCCCTCTGGGGCCAACGTCCTGACTTTC
D gene: .; J gene: TRBJ1-2; V gene: TRBV11-2; clone size: .; CDR3 protein: CASAPLPNLNYGYTF; CDR3 DNA: TGTGCCAGCGCCCCCTTACCGAATTTAAACTATGGCTACACCTTC
D gene: .; J gene: TRBJ2-5; V gene: TRBV18; clone size: .; CDR3 protein: CASSPRGGETQYF; CDR3 DNA: TGTGCCAGCTCACCGAGGGGTGGGGAGACCCAGTACTTC
D gene: .; J gene: TRBJ1-1; V gene: TRBV9; clone size: .; CDR3 protein: CASSATTVNTEAFF; CDR3 DNA: TGTGCCAGCAGCGCTACAACAGTAAACACTGAAGCTTTCTTT
D gene: TRBD1; J gene: TRBJ2-6; V gene: TRBV2; clone size: .; CDR3 protein: CASSVDRGRAGANVLTF; CDR3 DNA: TGTGCCAGCAGTGTGGACAGGGGGAGAGCTGGGGCCAACGTCCTGACTTTC
D gene: TRBD1; J gene: TRBJ2-7; V gene: TRBV29-1; clone size: .; CDR3 protein: CSGMTGYPSEQYF; CDR3 DNA: TGCAGCGGTATGACAGGGTATCCCTCCGAGCAGTACTTC
D gene: .; J gene: TRBJ1-5; V gene: TRBV2; clone size: once; CDR3 protein: CASSPGLNNQPQHF; CDR3 DNA: TGTGCCAGCAGCCCAGGGTTGAACAATCAGCCCCAGCATTTT
D gene: TRBD1; J gene: TRBJ2-2; V gene: TRBV29-1; clone size: .; CDR3 protein: CSNRDREIRLGTGWAGELFF; CDR3 DNA: TGCTCGAACCGGGACAGGGAAATTCGCCTAGGAACAGGATGGGCCGGGGAGCTGTTTTTT
D gene: .; J gene: TRBJ1-5; V gene: TRBV28; clone size: .; CDR3 protein: CASSYPAGNSNQPQHF; CDR3 DNA: TGTGCCAGCAGTTACCCGGCGGGAAATAGCAATCAGCCCCAGCATTTT
D gene: TRBD2; J gene: TRBJ2-3; V gene: TRBV5-1; clone size: .; CDR3 protein: CASSEPLAGAMDTQYF; CDR3 DNA: TGCGCCAGCAGCGAACCATTAGCGGGAGCTATGGATACGCAGTATTTT
D gene: .; J gene: TRBJ2-7; V gene: TRBV6-5; clone size: .; CDR3 protein: CASSYGGRLYEQYF; CDR3 DNA: TGTGCCAGCAGTTACGGGGGCAGACTTTACGAGCAGTACTTC
D gene: .; J gene: TRBJ2-7; V gene: TRBV28; clone size: .; CDR3 protein: CASSFRGAGYEQYF; CDR3 DNA: TGTGCCAGCAGTTTTAGGGGTGCCGGGTACGAGCAGTACTTC
D gene: TRBD1; J gene: TRBJ1-5; V gene: TRBV4-3; clone size: once; CDR3 protein: CASSQDPSRTGLPPSNQPQHF; CDR3 DNA: TGCGCCAGCAGCCAAGACCCCTCCAGGACAGGGTTGCCCCCTAGCAATCAGCCCCAGCATTTT
D gene: .; J gene: TRBJ1-1; V gene: TRBV9; clone size: .; CDR3 protein: CASSVEWGGGTEAFF; CDR3 DNA: TGTGCCAGCAGCGTAGAATGGGGAGGAGGTACTGAAGCTTTCTTT
D gene: .; J gene: TRBJ2-7; V gene: TRBV11-1; clone size: .; CDR3 protein: CASSPVHIDSYEQYF; CDR3 DNA: TGTGCCAGCAGCCCCGTCCACATCGACTCCTACGAGCAGTACTTC
D gene: .; J gene: TRBJ1-2; V gene: TRBV30; clone size: .; CDR3 protein: CAWSMPLRDGGYTF; CDR3 DNA: TGTGCCTGGAGTATGCCATTACGGGACGGTGGCTACACCTTC
D gene: .; J gene: TRBJ1-1; V gene: TRBV5-1; clone size: .; CDR3 protein: CASSLDGTEAFF; CDR3 DNA: TGCGCCAGCAGCTTGGATGGCACTGAAGCTTTCTTT
D gene: TRBD1; J gene: TRBJ2-1; V gene: TRBV27; clone size: .; CDR3 protein: CASSGDRGVGQFF; CDR3 DNA: TGTGCCAGCAGTGGGGACAGGGGTGTCGGGCAGTTCTTC
D gene: .; J gene: TRBJ2-5; V gene: TRBV27; clone size: .; CDR3 protein: CASSLTNRGGKTQYF; CDR3 DNA: TGTGCCAGCAGTTTAACCAACAGGGGGGGAAAGACCCAGTACTTC
D gene: TRBD2; J gene: TRBJ2-1; V gene: TRBV19; clone size: .; CDR3 protein: CASSISSGTYNEQFF; CDR3 DNA: TGTGCCAGTAGTATCTCCAGCGGGACCTACAATGAGCAGTTCTTC
D gene: .; J gene: TRBJ1-2; V gene: TRBV13; clone size: .; CDR3 protein: CASSSTGSPYGYTF; CDR3 DNA: TGTGCCAGCAGCTCGACAGGTTCTCCCTATGGCTACACCTTC
D gene: .; J gene: TRBJ2-7; V gene: TRBV11-2; clone size: .; CDR3 protein: CASSQDTRTRYF; CDR3 DNA: TGTGCCAGCAGCCAGGACACCAGGACCCGGTACTTC
D gene: .; J gene: TRBJ1-2; V gene: TRBV25-1; clone size: .; CDR3 protein: CASSAPGREFGYTF; CDR3 DNA: TGTGCCAGCAGCGCCCCGGGACGGGAGTTCGGCTACACCTTC
D gene: .; J gene: TRBJ1-1; V gene: TRBV28; clone size: .; CDR3 protein: CASTRPIGGGTEAFF; CDR3 DNA: TGTGCCAGCACCCGGCCGATCGGGGGTGGCACTGAAGCTTTCTTT
D gene: TRBD1; J gene: TRBJ2-7; V gene: TRBV5-1; clone size: .; CDR3 protein: CASSSRTGSYEQYF; CDR3 DNA: TGCGCCAGCAGCTCCCGGACAGGATCCTACGAGCAGTACTTC
D gene: .; J gene: TRBJ2-7; V gene: TRBV6-9; clone size: .; CDR3 protein: CASSYSWVPYEQYF; CDR3 DNA: TGTGCCAGCAGTTATTCGTGGGTGCCGTACGAGCAGTACTTC
D gene: .; J gene: TRBJ2-2; V gene: TRBV7-9; clone size: once; CDR3 protein: CASSLESVANTGELFF; CDR3 DNA: TGTGCCAGCAGCTTAGAGTCCGTCGCGAACACCGGGGAGCTGTTTTTT
D gene: TRBD1; J gene: TRBJ2-7; V gene: TRBV5-6; clone size: .; CDR3 protein: CASSLHRGSYEQYF; CDR3 DNA: TGTGCCAGCAGCTTGCACAGGGGGTCATACGAGCAGTACTTC